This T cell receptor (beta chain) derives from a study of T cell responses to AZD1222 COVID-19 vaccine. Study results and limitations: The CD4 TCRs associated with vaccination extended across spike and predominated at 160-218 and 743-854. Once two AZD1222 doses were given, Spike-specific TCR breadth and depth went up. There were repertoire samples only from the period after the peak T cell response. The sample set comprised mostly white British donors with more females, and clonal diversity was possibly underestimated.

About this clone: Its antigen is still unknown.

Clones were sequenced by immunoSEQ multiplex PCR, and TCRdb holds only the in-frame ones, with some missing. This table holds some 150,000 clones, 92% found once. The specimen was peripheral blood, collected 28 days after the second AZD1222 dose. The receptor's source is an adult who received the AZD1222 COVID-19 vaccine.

CDR3 sequence: CASWKRDRVNTEAFF. Written as DNA, the CDR3 is TGTGCCAGCTGGAAACGAGACAGGGTTAACACTGAAGCTTTCTTT. This rearrangement joins TRBV7-9 to TRBJ1-1; 7 nucleotides line up with TRBD1. The J segment lost 2 bases and the V segment lost 8 bases, leaving 11 bases of the junction unmatched. There are 15 residues in the CDR3. Germline loops: CDR1 SEHNR, CDR2 FQNEAQ (reference sequence).